What follows is one T cell receptor beta chain and its context. This record belongs to a study of shared clonotypes between healthy human individuals. The CDR3 has 14 residues. Trimming took off 5 bases at V and 2 bases at J, with 11 bases between the two ends. The germline CDR1 and CDR2 sequences are LNHDA and SQIVND (reference sequence). Measured with immunoSEQ multiplex PCR; TCRdb has only the in-frame clones, and not every one. The sample has 2.5 million or so clones; 90% to 95% are singletons. The chain has TRBV19 and TRBJ2-3; D is unclear. The clonotype comes from a man in his late teens or twenties in good health. The sample consisted of naive CD4+ T cells sorted from blood. Subset: CD45RA+ positively selected. This CDR3 is CASSETTITDTQYF. In DNA form, the CDR3 reads TGTGCCAGTAGTGAGACAACCATCACAGATACGCAGTATTTT.